Sequencing of this T cell receptor beta chain was carried out in a study of PD-1 blockade in classical Hodgkin lymphoma. Overall study results and limits: Reported baseline diversity: healthy donors highest, relapsed/refractory patients lowest. Whoever responded completely had baseline diversity much like that seen in newly diagnosed patients.

Time point specified: cycle 4 day 1 (C4D1), after more than five weeks of nivolumab. Each of the patients experienced relapse following autologous stem cell transplantation, and their brentuximab vedotin exposure differed. Some clones are missing from TCRdb's copy, which holds only in-frame ones; the method was immunoSEQ multiplex PCR. The table lists about 20,000 clones, 70% to 85% of them singletons. Germline V gives CDR1 SEHNR, CDR2 FQNEAQ (reference sequence). Trimming left V 6 bases short and J 3 bases short, with 11 bases between. CDR3 length: 14 residues. This clone was counted a few times. What it binds is unknown.

Sample: peripheral blood mononuclear cells (PBMCs), taken before the fourth cycle of nivolumab. This sequence joins TRBV7-9 and TRBJ2-2, with D perhaps TRBD1 or TRBD2 (5 bases each). The sequence derives from a human donor with classical Hodgkin lymphoma. CDR3 nucleotides: TGTGCCAGCAGACTAGGGGCGTACACCGGGGAGCTGTTTTTT. Protein sequence: CASRLGAYTGELFF.